What follows describes a single T cell receptor (beta chain). The antigen remains undetermined. These data belong to a study of T cell responses to AZD1222 COVID-19 vaccine. TCRdb's table, derived via immunoSEQ multiplex PCR, lists solely in-frame clones and lacks some. The table has 140,000 to 150,000 clones, approximately 90% seen once. The CDR3 is made up of 17 amino acids. The J segment lost 7 bases and the V segment lost 2 bases, leaving 11 bases of the junction unmatched. Germline V CDR1 and CDR2: MNHEY, SMNVEV (reference sequence). Study outcomes and limitations: CD4 TCRs linked to vaccination spanned spike, dominating at 160-218 and 743-854. Reports say nearly half of spike-specific TCRs go after unmutated variant regions. In all cases, repertoires were sampled only after the peak T cell response.

The input for sequencing was peripheral blood, taken on day 0 of MenACWY control vaccination. The clonotype comes from an adult in good health. The chain recombines TRBV27 with TRBJ1-6, with TRBD1 identical over 7 bases. Here the CDR3 DNA reads TGTGCCAGCAGTTTAGCGGCCAGGGGGATTTCCAATTCACCCCTCCACTTT. It yields the protein CASSLAARGISNSPLHF.